Sequencing of this T cell receptor beta chain was carried out in a study of blood T cell repertoires in COVID-19. Overall study context: Italy, Spain and the United States were the sources of the convalescent and acute COVID-19 samples.

The authors' processing: Cell counts per sample came from amplifying reference gene primers. The assay was immunoSEQ multiplex PCR, and TCRdb's table has in-frame clones only and misses some. That table furnishes V, J and clone size, whereas the DNA furnished D and trimming. The sample has some 250,000 clones, approximately 78% seen once. Germline V lookup: CDR1 MNHNS, CDR2 SASEGT. The V end was cut by 2 bases, the J end by 3 bases, with 10 bases between. The CDR3 is 14 residues long. This clone was seen repeatedly, ten times or more. What was sequenced was peripheral blood. V and J are TRBV6-1 and TRBJ1-1; no definite D call. The receptor comes from a woman aged 60-70 years with active or convalescent COVID-19. The CDR3 region has the DNA TGTGCCAGCAGTGAATCGGTCTATTACACTGAAGCTTTCTTT. This gives the protein CASSESVYYTEAFF.